This TCR beta chain originates from a study of PD-1 blockade in classical Hodgkin lymphoma. The study, taken as a whole, reports: Baseline diversity in complete responders resembled that of newly diagnosed patients. With respect to the repertoire differences, their causes, possibly disease activity or prior therapy, remain undefined. Some patients started nivolumab under 1 year after ASCT, and they were excluded. CD4+ TCR diversity climbed significantly by C4D1, unlike CD8+ TCR diversity.

This CDR3 region has 16 residues. From germline, CDR1 is MNHNY and CDR2 SVGAGI (reference sequence). J was trimmed by 5 bases and V by 4 bases; bases with no gene match: 6. Clones were read by immunoSEQ multiplex PCR, and TCRdb kept only the in-frame ones, dropping some. The data hold tens of thousands of clones, with about 70% observed a single time. Exposure to brentuximab vedotin varied, and each patient had relapsed following autologous stem cell transplantation. A remark on this clone: What it binds is unknown.

This chain links TRBV6-6 with TRBJ2-1; 12 bases are shared with TRBD1. This specimen was peripheral blood mononuclear cells (PBMCs), taken before the second cycle of nivolumab. This clonotype originated in a human donor with classical Hodgkin lymphoma. For the CDR3, the DNA is TGTGCCAGCAGTTCTATGGGACAGGGGGCGCACAATGAGCAGTTCTTC. This translates into CASSSMGQGAHNEQFF.